This TCR beta chain was obtained from a study of T-cell reconstitution after alpha-beta-depleted transplantation in children. Unique molecular identifiers were incorporated into the prepared TCRbeta library. TCRdb processed the PCR reads anew with MiXCR; each CDR3 protein has one entry. Of hundreds of thousands of distinct CDR3 sequences in the sample, 13% were seen once. V was shortened by 1 base and J by 6 bases, with 10 bases between the two germline ends. This CDR3 comprises 12 residues. The V gene's germline CDR1 is SQVTM and CDR2 ANQGSEA. This clonotype appeared a few times. The J gene is TRBJ2-7, the V gene TRBV29-1; D is uncertain. Specimen: PBMCs, mostly from graft donor cells, collected 360 days after TCRalphabeta/CD19-depleted stem cell transplant. The receptor was derived from a male patient younger than 18 who had a stem cell transplant for acute myeloid leukemia, so the T cells may come from the graft donor. The CDR3 region has the DNA TGCAGCGTTGAAGCACAACCAAGCGAGCAGTACTTC. Its translation is CSVEAQPSEQYF.